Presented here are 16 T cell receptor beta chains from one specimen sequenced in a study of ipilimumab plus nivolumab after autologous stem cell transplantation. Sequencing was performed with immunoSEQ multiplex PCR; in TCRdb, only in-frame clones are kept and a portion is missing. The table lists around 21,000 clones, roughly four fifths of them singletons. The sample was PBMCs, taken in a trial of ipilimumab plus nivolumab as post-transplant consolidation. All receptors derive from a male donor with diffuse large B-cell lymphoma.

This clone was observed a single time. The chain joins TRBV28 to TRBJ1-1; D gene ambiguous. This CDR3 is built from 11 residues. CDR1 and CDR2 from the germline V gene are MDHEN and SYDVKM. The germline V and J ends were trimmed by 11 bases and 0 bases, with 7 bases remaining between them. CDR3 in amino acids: CAGRLNTEAFF. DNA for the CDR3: TGTGCCGGCCGGCTGAACACTGAAGCTTTCTTT.

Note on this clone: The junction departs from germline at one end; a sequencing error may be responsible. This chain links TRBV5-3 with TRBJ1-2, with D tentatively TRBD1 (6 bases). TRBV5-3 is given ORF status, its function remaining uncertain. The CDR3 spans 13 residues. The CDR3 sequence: CASSSGQTYGYTF. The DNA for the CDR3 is TGTGCCAGCAGCTCAGGACAGACCTATGGCTACACCTTC.

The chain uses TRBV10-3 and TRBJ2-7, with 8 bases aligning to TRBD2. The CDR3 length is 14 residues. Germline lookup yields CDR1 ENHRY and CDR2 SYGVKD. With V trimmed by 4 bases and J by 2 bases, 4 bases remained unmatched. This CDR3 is CAISGGGKAYEQYF. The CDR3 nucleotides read TGTGCCATCAGTGGCGGGGGGAAGGCCTACGAGCAGTACTTC.

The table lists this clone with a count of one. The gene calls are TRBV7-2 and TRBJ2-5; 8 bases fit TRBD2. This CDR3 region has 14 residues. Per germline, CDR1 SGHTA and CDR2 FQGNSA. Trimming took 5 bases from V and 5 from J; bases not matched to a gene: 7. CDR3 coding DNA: TGTGCCAGCAGCGTTAGCGGGGTAAGGGAGACCCAGTACTTC. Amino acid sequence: CASSVSGVRETQYF.

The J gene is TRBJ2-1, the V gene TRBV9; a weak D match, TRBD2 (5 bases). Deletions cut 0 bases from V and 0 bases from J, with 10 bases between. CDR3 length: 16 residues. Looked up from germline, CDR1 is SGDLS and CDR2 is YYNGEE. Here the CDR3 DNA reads TGTGCCAGCAGCGTAGAAAGCGGTTACTCCTACAATGAGCAGTTCTTC. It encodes CASSVESGYSYNEQFF.

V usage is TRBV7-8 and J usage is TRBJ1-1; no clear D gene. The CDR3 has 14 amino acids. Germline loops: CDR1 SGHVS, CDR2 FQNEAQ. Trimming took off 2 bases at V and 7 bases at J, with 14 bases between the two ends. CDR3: CASSLRSPRNEAFF. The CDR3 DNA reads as TGTGCCAGCAGCTTAAGATCGCCACGAAATGAAGCTTTCTTT.

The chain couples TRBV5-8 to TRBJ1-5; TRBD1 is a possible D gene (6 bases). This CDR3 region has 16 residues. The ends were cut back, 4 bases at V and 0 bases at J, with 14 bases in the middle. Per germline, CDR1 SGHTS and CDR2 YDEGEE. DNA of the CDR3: TGTGCCAGCAGCCACGGACAGTTTTATAGCAATCAGCCCCAGCATTTT. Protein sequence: CASSHGQFYSNQPQHF.

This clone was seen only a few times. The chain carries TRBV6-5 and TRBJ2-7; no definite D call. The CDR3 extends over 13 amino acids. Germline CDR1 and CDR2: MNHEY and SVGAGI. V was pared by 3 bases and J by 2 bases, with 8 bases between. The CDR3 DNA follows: TGTGCCAGCAGTTATACCAGGACCTACGAGCAGTACTTC. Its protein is CASSYTRTYEQYF.

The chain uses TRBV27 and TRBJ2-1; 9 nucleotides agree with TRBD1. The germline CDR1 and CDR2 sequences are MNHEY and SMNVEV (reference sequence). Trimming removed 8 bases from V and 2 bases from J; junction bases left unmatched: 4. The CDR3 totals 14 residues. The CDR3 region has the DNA TGTGCCAGCCTGACAGGGGGAGCCTACAATGAGCAGTTCTTC. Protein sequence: CASLTGGAYNEQFF.

The CDR3, as DNA: TGTGCCAGCAGCTTCCGACAGCGTTACAATGAGCAGTTCTTC. As protein: CASSFRQRYNEQFF. The chain joins TRBV7-8 to TRBJ2-1; maybe TRBD1 (5 bases). Germline CDR1 is SGHVS and CDR2 is FQNEAQ. V was clipped by 3 bases and J by 4 bases, with 10 bases between them. The CDR3 contains 14 residues.

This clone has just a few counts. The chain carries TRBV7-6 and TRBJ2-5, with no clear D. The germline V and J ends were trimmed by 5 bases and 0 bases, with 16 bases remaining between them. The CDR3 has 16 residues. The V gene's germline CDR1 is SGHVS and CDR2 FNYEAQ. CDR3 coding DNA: TGTGCCAGCAGCCGTGGGTCACCGGGTGACCAAGAGACCCAGTACTTC. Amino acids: CASSRGSPGDQETQYF.

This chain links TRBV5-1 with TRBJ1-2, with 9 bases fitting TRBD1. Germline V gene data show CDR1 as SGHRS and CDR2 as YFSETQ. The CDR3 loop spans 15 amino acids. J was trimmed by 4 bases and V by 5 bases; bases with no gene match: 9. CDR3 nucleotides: TGCGCCAGCAGACCAGGACAGGGGAGACTCTATGGCTACACCTTC. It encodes CASRPGQGRLYGYTF.

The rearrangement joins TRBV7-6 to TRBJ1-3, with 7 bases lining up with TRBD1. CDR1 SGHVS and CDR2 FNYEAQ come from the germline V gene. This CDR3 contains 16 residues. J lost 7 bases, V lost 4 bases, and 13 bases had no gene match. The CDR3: CASSSIRQGYRNTIYF. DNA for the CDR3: TGTGCCAGCAGCTCTATAAGACAGGGCTATCGGAACACCATATATTTT.

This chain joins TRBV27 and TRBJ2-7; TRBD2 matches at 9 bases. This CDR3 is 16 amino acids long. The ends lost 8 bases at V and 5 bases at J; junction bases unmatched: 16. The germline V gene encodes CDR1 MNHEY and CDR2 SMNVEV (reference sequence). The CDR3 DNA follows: TGTGCCAGCTCGGATGGGGGTGGCGGGGGGGCCGACGAGCAGTACTTC. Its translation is CASSDGGGGGADEQYF.

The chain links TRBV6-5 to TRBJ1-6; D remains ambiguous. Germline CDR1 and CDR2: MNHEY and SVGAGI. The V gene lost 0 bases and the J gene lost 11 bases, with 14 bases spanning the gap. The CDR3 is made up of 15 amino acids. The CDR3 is CASSYSSLGRAPLHF. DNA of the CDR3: TGTGCCAGCAGTTACTCGAGCCTCGGAAGGGCACCCCTCCACTTT.

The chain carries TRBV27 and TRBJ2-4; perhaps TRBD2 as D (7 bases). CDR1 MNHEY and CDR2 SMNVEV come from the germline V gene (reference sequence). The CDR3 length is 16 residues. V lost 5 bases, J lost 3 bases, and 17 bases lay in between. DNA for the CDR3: TGTGCCAGCAGTCCCTTGGCGAGGGGGGGCAAAAACATTCAGTACTTC. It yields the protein CASSPLARGGKNIQYF.